These 7 T cell receptor beta chains originate from one sample sequenced in a study of blood T cell repertoires in COVID-19. Generated by immunoSEQ multiplex PCR, the TCRdb table keeps only in-frame clones and is missing some. The data contain about 170,000 clones, around three quarters of them singletons. The specimen sequenced was PBMCs or T cells enriched from blood (not recorded which). These receptors came from a woman aged 65 to 85 in a cohort exposed to, infected with or recovered from COVID-19 (not recorded which).

The rearrangement joins TRBV5-1 to TRBJ2-1; 9 bases line up with TRBD2. Per germline, CDR1 SGHRS and CDR2 YFSETQ. V lost 4 bases, J lost 6 bases, and 5 bases stayed unmatched. The CDR3 is 14 amino acids. DNA of the CDR3: TGCGCCAGCAGCGAGGGACTAGCTACCAATGAGCAGTTCTTC. Translating it yields CASSEGLATNEQFF.

V and J are TRBV6-2 or TRBV6-3 and TRBJ2-6; a possible D gene is TRBD1 (6 bases). V lost 5 bases and J 0 bases, leaving 11 bases between the germline ends. The CDR3 consists of 16 residues. Germline CDR1 is MNHEY and CDR2 is SVGEGT. In nucleotides, the CDR3 is TGTGCCAGCAGTAGGACAGAAAGCTCTGGGGCCAACGTCCTGACTTTC. Translation: CASSRTESSGANVLTF.

The gene calls are TRBV5-1 and TRBJ2-1, with 9 bases identical to TRBD1. Trimming took 4 bases from V and 5 from J; bases not matched to a gene: 10. This CDR3 spans 16 amino acids. CDR1 and CDR2 (germline): SGHRS, YFSETQ. In DNA form, the CDR3 reads TGCGCCAGCAGCATCCAACCCGGACAGGGGAACAATGAGCAGTTCTTC. Translation gives CASSIQPGQGNNEQFF.

The chain links TRBV5-6 to TRBJ2-3; 13 nucleotides match TRBD2. CDR3 length: 18 amino acids. V shed 0 bases, J shed 3 bases, and the junction held 7 bases outside the gene matches. The V gene's germline CDR1 is SGHDT and CDR2 YYEEEE. CDR3 in amino acids: CASSLETSGRVWTDTQYF. The CDR3 nucleotides read TGTGCCAGCAGCTTGGAAACTAGCGGGAGGGTCTGGACAGATACGCAGTATTTT.

This clone was seen a handful of times. V and J are TRBV5-1 and TRBJ1-1; 10 bases fit TRBD1. CDR1 and CDR2 (germline): SGHRS, YFSETQ. CDR3 length: 15 residues. V shed 4 bases, J shed 0 bases, and the junction held 3 bases outside the gene matches. Here the CDR3 reads CASSMTGGLNTEAFF. CDR3 nucleotides: TGCGCCAGCAGCATGACAGGGGGCTTGAACACTGAAGCTTTCTTT.

The V and J genes are TRBV2 and TRBJ2-7, with D uncertain. There are 14 residues in the CDR3. Germline V gene sequence: CDR1 SNHLY, CDR2 FYNNEI. V was pared by 6 bases and J by 6 bases, with 18 bases between. CDR3 DNA sequence: TGTGCCAGCAGCCTCCCCCTGCCGGCGGCCGAGCAGTACTTC. It is translated as CASSLPLPAAEQYF.

CDR3 in DNA: TGTGCCAGCAGTTACTTACAGGGGATCGGGGAGCTGTTTTTT. Protein: CASSYLQGIGELFF. This chain connects TRBV6-6 to TRBJ2-2; 7 nucleotides line up with TRBD1. In germline, CDR1 is MNHNY, CDR2 SVGAGI (reference sequence). The CDR3 length is 14 residues. The V and J ends lost 1 base and 7 bases, in that order; junction bases with no gene match: 3.